The 22 T cell receptor beta chains given below trace back to one sample, sequenced in a study of metastatic and nonmetastatic thyroid tumors. No treatment had been given to any patient before thyroid surgery. TCRdb ran MiXCR on the PCR reads. The data hold roughly 29,000 clones, with about 25% observed a single time. Source material: blood. The receptor source for this set is a female donor with papillary thyroid cancer or a benign thyroid nodule (not recorded which). Some clones in this sample may be carry-over from other donors' samples.

The chain recombines TRBV6-4 with TRBJ2-1; 10 bases are a match to TRBD2. The CDR3 runs to 16 residues. Unmatched junction bases numbered 10, after V lost 3 bases and J lost 8 bases. Germline CDR1 and CDR2: MRHNA and SNTAGT. In nucleotides, the CDR3 is TGTGCCAGCAGTGAATCGCAGGCTAGCGGGAGCGATGAGCAGTTCTTC. Translated: CASSESQASGSDEQFF.

In the case of this clone: Because it lacks the conserved phenylalanine or tryptophan at the end, this CDR3 is likely a read error. V is TRBV18 and J is TRBJ1-1; D is uncertain. This CDR3 is 15 amino acids long. V was clipped by 7 bases and J by 0 bases, with 15 bases between them. Germline values: CDR1 KGHSH, CDR2 LQKENI. CDR3 in amino acids: CASYTTVTMNTEAFL. CDR3 nucleotides: TGTGCCAGCTACACAACAGTCACCATGAACACTGAAGCTTTCCTT.

This clone counts as medium-sized (0.01 to 0.1%). The V and J genes are TRBV6-1 and TRBJ2-2, with D perhaps TRBD1 (5 bases). CDR1 is MNHNS and CDR2 is SASEGT in the germline V gene. Trimming left V 7 bases short and J 3 bases short, with 12 bases between. The CDR3 extends over 14 amino acids. The CDR3 is CASISPTDTGELFF. The CDR3 DNA reads TGTGCCAGCATCTCACCGACAGACACCGGGGAGCTGTTTTTT.

V is TRBV12-3 or TRBV12-4 and J is TRBJ2-7, with D possibly called TRBD1 or TRBD2 (5 bases each). This CDR3 region has 14 residues. Trimming removed 2 bases at V and 8 bases at J, with 16 bases between. The CDR3 is CASSLRDPEPKQYF. The CDR3 coding sequence is TGTGCCAGCAGTTTAAGGGACCCCGAGCCGAAGCAGTACTTC.

Note on this clone: The junction shows a germline mismatch at one end, possibly a read error. The rearrangement uses TRBV24-1 and TRBJ1-4; a weak D match, TRBD1 (6 bases). Germline CDR1 is KGHDR and CDR2 is SFDVKD. The CDR3 consists of 14 residues. CDR3 bases: TGCGCCACCAGCTACACCGGACAGAATGAAAAACTGTTTTTT. Amino acids: CATSYTGQNEKLFF.

The rearrangement links TRBV6-2 or TRBV6-3 to TRBJ2-3; D is uncertain. This CDR3 spans 14 amino acids. Trimming removed 7 bases at V and 2 bases at J, with 13 bases between. Germline CDR1 and CDR2: MNHEY and SVGEGT. CDR3 sequence reads: CASTPGIYTDTQYF. CDR3 sequence (DNA): TGTGCCAGCACTCCAGGAATTTACACAGATACGCAGTATTTT.

This clone was observed at least ten times. The rearrangement links TRBV5-6 to TRBJ2-1; a weak D match, TRBD1 (6 bases). From germline, CDR1 is SGHDT and CDR2 YYEEEE. V gave up 0 bases and J gave up 1 base, with 11 bases separating them. The CDR3 runs to 16 residues. The DNA for the CDR3 is TGTGCCAGCAGCTTGGCCGTTAGGGGGTCCTACAATGAGCAGTTCTTC. Its translation: CASSLAVRGSYNEQFF.

This clone was seen repeatedly, ten times or more. The genes are TRBV6-2 or TRBV6-3 and TRBJ1-1; D gene unclear. CDR1 MNHEY and CDR2 SVGEGT come from the germline V gene. The CDR3 loop spans 13 amino acids. The V and J ends lost 4 bases and 1 base respectively, with 7 bases between them. The CDR3 sequence: CASSSTENTEAFF. CDR3 nucleotide sequence: TGTGCCAGCAGTTCGACGGAGAACACTGAAGCTTTCTTT.

This clone was detected many times. The chain recombines TRBV25-1 with TRBJ1-4; perhaps TRBD1 as D (5 bases). V was trimmed by 2 bases and J by 3 bases, leaving 10 bases between them. Germline CDR1 and CDR2: MGHDK and SYGVNS. The CDR3 totals 15 residues. The CDR3 loop reads CASSENRDPNEKLFF. In DNA form, the CDR3 reads TGTGCCAGCAGTGAAAACCGGGACCCTAATGAAAAACTGTTTTTT.

The chain uses TRBV20-1 and TRBJ2-7; D ambiguous. Trimming cost V 6 bases and J 7 bases, with 25 bases left between them. Germline V gives CDR1 DFQATT, CDR2 SNEGSKA (reference sequence). The CDR3 is made up of 15 amino acids. The CDR3 DNA sequence: TGCAGTGCCCCCCAGGTCAGGCTTCGCCGGTGGGAGCAGTACTTC. Translating it yields CSAPQVRLRRWEQYF.

This clone was detected many times. This sequence joins TRBV7-2 and TRBJ1-1; unclear D gene. The ends were cut back, 2 bases at V and 11 bases at J, with 9 bases in the middle. CDR3 length: 11 residues. Germline V gene sequence: CDR1 SGHTA, CDR2 FQGNSA. The chain's CDR3 is CASSLIREAFF. CDR3 sequence (DNA): TGTGCCAGCAGCTTAATTCGTGAGGCTTTCTTT.

Many counts were recorded for this clone. V is TRBV20-1 and J is TRBJ1-4; D remains ambiguous. Germline values: CDR1 DFQATT, CDR2 SNEGSKA (reference sequence). This CDR3 spans 11 amino acids. The germline V and J ends were trimmed by 5 bases and 4 bases, with 5 bases remaining between them. CDR3 protein: CSAVHNEKLFF. CDR3 DNA: TGCAGTGCTGTACATAATGAAAAACTGTTTTTT.

This clone has a count of ten or more. The chain uses TRBV11-2 and TRBJ2-6, with D maybe TRBD1 (6 bases). Germline CDR1 and CDR2: SGHAT and FQNNGV. Trimming shortened V by 5 bases and J by 0 bases, and 14 bases separated the two germline ends. This CDR3 is 17 amino acids long. The CDR3 reads CASSPTGTHSGANVLTF. The DNA for the CDR3 is TGTGCCAGCAGCCCGACCGGGACACACTCTGGGGCCAACGTCCTGACTTTC.

The CDR3 sequence is CASSDWLQGASTSTDTQYF. The CDR3 nucleotides are TGTGCCAGCAGTGACTGGTTACAGGGGGCCTCGACTAGCACAGATACGCAGTATTTT. The chain uses TRBV6-4 and TRBJ2-3; TRBD1 aligns across 9 bases. CDR1 is MRHNA and CDR2 is SNTAGT in the germline V gene. There are 19 residues in the CDR3. Trimming removed 1 base from V and 0 bases from J; junction bases left unmatched: 11.

This clone has a count of ten or more. The chain couples TRBV5-4 to TRBJ1-2, with 7 bases fitting TRBD1. J gave up 5 bases and V 0 bases, and 7 bases lay outside the gene matches. The germline gives CDR1 SGHNT, CDR2 YYREEE (reference sequence). This CDR3 spans 15 amino acids. The CDR3 here is CASSLGTTGNYGYTF. CDR3 coding DNA: TGTGCCAGCAGCTTGGGAACGACAGGGAATTATGGCTACACCTTC.

This chain connects TRBV9 to TRBJ2-1, with TRBD1 as a possible D gene (6 bases). Germline lookup yields CDR1 SGDLS and CDR2 YYNGEE. Trimming left V 3 bases short and J 8 bases short, with 12 bases between. The CDR3 extends over 13 amino acids. CDR3 in amino acids: CASSADRSDEQFF. The CDR3 nucleotides read TGTGCCAGCAGCGCCGACAGGTCTGATGAGCAGTTCTTC.

The sample holds many counts of this clone. The chain combines TRBV6-4 with TRBJ2-2; 7 nucleotides agree with TRBD1. V dropped 4 bases and J dropped 0; count of bases not matched to a gene: 8. The germline CDR1 and CDR2 sequences are MRHNA and SNTAGT. The CDR3 loop spans 17 amino acids. Here the CDR3 reads CASSGPLGGPNTGELFF. The CDR3 DNA is TGTGCCAGCAGTGGTCCACTAGGGGGCCCGAACACCGGGGAGCTGTTTTTT.

On this clone: One end of the junction does not line up with germline, which may come from a read error. This sequence joins TRBV6-6 and TRBJ2-2, with D possibly TRBD2 on 7 matching bases. The CDR3 covers 16 residues. The germline gives CDR1 MNHNY, CDR2 SVGAGI (reference sequence). CDR3: CASSYSRGGSGGELFF. The CDR3 nucleotides read TGTGCCAGCAGTTACTCGAGGGGGGGGAGTGGCGGGGAGCTGTTTTTC.

This clone was counted at least ten times. The gene calls are TRBV19 and TRBJ2-2; TRBD1 matches 7 bases. Germline values: CDR1 LNHDA, CDR2 SQIVND (reference sequence). The CDR3 sequence is 15 residues long. Trimming removed 3 bases from V and 8 bases from J; junction bases left unmatched: 9. DNA of the CDR3: TGTGCCAGTAGTATGGTGACAGGGTCTACGGGGGAGCTGTTTTTT. This gives the protein CASSMVTGSTGELFF.

V and J are TRBV28 and TRBJ1-2; D might be TRBD1 (5 bases). This CDR3 has 11 residues. Germline values: CDR1 MDHEN, CDR2 SYDVKM. Trimming shortened V by 10 bases and J by 8 bases, and 14 bases separated the two germline ends. CDR3 in amino acids: CANMFGGGYTF. The CDR3 region has the DNA TGTGCCAACATGTTCGGGGGGGGCTACACCTTC.

About this clone: A junction boundary mismatches the germline segment, possibly from a read error. This chain connects TRBV24-1 to TRBJ2-6; D might be TRBD2 (5 bases). The CDR3 runs 17 residues. The V gene's germline CDR1 is KGHDR and CDR2 SFDVKD. The CDR3 bases are TGTGCCACCGGTGATCCCACTGAGGGCTCTGGGGCCAACGTCCTGACTTTC. Translation gives CATGDPTEGSGANVLTF.

This clone has a single count. This rearrangement joins TRBV5-1 to TRBJ2-5, with D tentatively TRBD2 (5 bases). Trimming took off 0 bases at V and 2 bases at J, with 17 bases between the two ends. Looked up from germline, CDR1 is SGHRS and CDR2 is YFSETQ. The CDR3 consists of 17 residues. CDR3 amino acids: CASSLELVGVTQETQYF. CDR3 DNA: TGCGCCAGCAGCTTGGAGTTAGTGGGAGTGACTCAAGAGACCCAGTACTTC.